This T cell receptor (beta chain) derives from a study of CD8+ T cells in alopecia areata. Study conclusions and caveats: TCR sharing across patients was less clear than in mice, possibly HLA-related. In lesional scalp, particularly from alopecia totalis/universalis, clonality was higher than in normal scalp.

CDR3 size: 14 residues. Germline CDR1 and CDR2: SNHLY and FYNNEI. The V and J ends lost 1 base and 2 bases respectively, with 8 bases between them. Turning to this clone: Its antigen is currently unknown.

Both peripheral blood and punch biopsies of lesional scalp skin were obtained from patients who had alopecia areata. Both CD4+ and CD8+ T cells were separated by sorting PBMCs. RNA was extracted and reverse transcribed into cDNA as the sequencing template. Data came from immunoSEQ multiplex PCR; TCRdb stores just in-frame clones and leaves some out. The sample contains about 250,000 clones, 67% of which appear only once. This TCR was sampled from a human donor with alopecia areata. The source material was CD4+ T cells sorted from blood, sampled at week 0. V and J are TRBV2 and TRBJ2-5, with D tentatively TRBD1 (5 bases). The CDR3 protein is CASSEGGIQETQYF. As DNA, the CDR3 is TGTGCCAGCAGTGAAGGGGGCATACAAGAGACCCAGTACTTC.